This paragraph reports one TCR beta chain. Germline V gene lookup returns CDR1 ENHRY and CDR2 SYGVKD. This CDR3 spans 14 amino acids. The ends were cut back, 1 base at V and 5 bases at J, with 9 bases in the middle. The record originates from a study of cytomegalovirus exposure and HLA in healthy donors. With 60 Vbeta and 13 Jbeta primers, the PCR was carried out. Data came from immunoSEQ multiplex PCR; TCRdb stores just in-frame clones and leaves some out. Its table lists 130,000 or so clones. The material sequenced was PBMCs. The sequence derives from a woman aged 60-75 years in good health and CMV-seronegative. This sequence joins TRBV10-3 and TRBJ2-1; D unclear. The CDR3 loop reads CAISEYPIDNEQFF. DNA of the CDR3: TGTGCCATCAGTGAGTATCCCATTGACAATGAGCAGTTCTTC.